One and the same sample provided the 13 T cell receptor beta chains below, sequenced in a study of tumor-infiltrating lymphocytes in oesophageal squamous cell carcinoma. TCRdb fed the PCR reads into MiXCR, producing one record per CDR3 protein. The sample has around 6,300 distinct CDR3 sequences, roughly 15% seen once; the top ten hold around 25%. Sequencing used normal esophageal tissue next to the tumor. These TCRs come from a male donor with esophageal squamous cell carcinoma.

This clonotype was seen repeatedly, ten times or more. V gene TRBV11-2 combines with J gene TRBJ1-1, with no clear D. Germline loops: CDR1 SGHAT, CDR2 FQNNGV. The CDR3 consists of 12 residues. The V end lost 5 bases, the J end lost 7 bases, and 11 bases lay between the germline ends. In DNA, the CDR3 is TGTGCCAGCAGCCTTATCAGAGATGAAGCTTTCTTT. Translating gives CASSLIRDEAFF.

The rearrangement links TRBV3-1 to TRBJ2-5; D unclear. Trimming pared 4 bases from V and 5 bases from J, leaving 14 bases between. There are 14 residues in the CDR3. Germline-derived CDR1 and CDR2 are LGHDT and YNNKEL (reference sequence). CDR3 in amino acids: CASSPPRNGETQYF. CDR3 DNA sequence: TGTGCCAGCAGCCCTCCCCGAAACGGGGAGACCCAGTACTTC.

This clonotype was counted between two and nine times. The chain couples TRBV5-1 to TRBJ1-1; D not certain. Trimming removed 2 bases from V and 6 bases from J, with 8 bases in between. CDR3 size: 12 residues. The germline V gene encodes CDR1 SGHRS and CDR2 YFSETQ. The CDR3 here is CASSFSTAEAFF. The CDR3 DNA is TGCGCCAGCAGCTTTTCGACGGCTGAAGCTTTCTTT.

In this sample, this clonotype turned up a few times. The gene calls are TRBV4-1 and TRBJ2-1; 8 positions agree with TRBD2. The J call may be mistaken, given a closer DNA end match to TRBJ2-7. The CDR3 runs 15 residues. The V gene's germline CDR1 is MGHRA and CDR2 YSYEKL. CDR3 in DNA: TGCGCCAGCAGCCCCATTAGCGGGGCTGCCTACGAGCAGTACTTC. It translates to CASSPISGAAYEQYF.

On this clonotype: One end of the junction is discordant with germline, which a read error may explain. The chain couples TRBV7-4 to TRBJ1-1; D is ambiguous. The tail of the sequence fits TRBJ2-3 better, so the J call may be wrong. Looked up from germline, CDR1 is SGHVT and CDR2 is SQSDAQ. This CDR3 comprises 15 residues. CDR3 sequence reads: CASGDRLASTETQYF. DNA for the CDR3: TGTGCCAGCGGCGACCGACTGGCCAGTACAGAGACGCAGTATTTT.

This clonotype was counted ten times or more. Since a much larger clone is just one base distant, this may be a read error. The rearrangement joins TRBV5-6 to TRBJ2-5; TRBD1 matches at 10 bases. CDR1 SGHDT and CDR2 YYEEEE come from the germline V gene. The CDR3 sequence is 15 residues long. J gave up 11 bases and V 4 bases, and 14 bases lay outside the gene matches. This chain's CDR3 is CASSPTGTGDNEQYF. The CDR3 DNA reads TGTGCCAGCAGCCCGACCGGGACAGGGGACAATGAGCAGTACTTC.

As to this clonotype: The conserved phenylalanine or tryptophan is not found at the CDR3 terminus, so this likely reflects a read error. Because the CDR3's place on the DNA is in doubt, the DNA is left out and the CDR3 is given as listed by TCRdb. CDR3 sequence reads: CAIRTDTNYGYTFGS. This chain connects TRBV10-3 to TRBJ2-1; the DNA was not used to check the table's D call, TRBD1. Germline V gene data show CDR1 as ENHRY and CDR2 as SYGVKD. The CDR3 length equals 15 residues, ends included.

The genes are TRBV14 and TRBJ2-2; D is perhaps TRBD1 (7 bases). V lost 4 bases, J lost 0 bases, and 21 bases lay in between. The CDR3 has 19 residues. Germline V gene data show CDR1 as SGHDN and CDR2 as FVKESK. The CDR3 protein is CASSPDVRRDRANTGELFF. In DNA form, the CDR3 reads TGTGCCAGCAGCCCCGACGTTCGGAGGGACAGAGCGAACACCGGGGAGCTGTTTTTT.

CDR3 in amino acids: CASRTGITEAFF. Here the CDR3 DNA reads TGTGCCAGCAGAACAGGGATTACTGAAGCTTTCTTT. The chain couples TRBV6-1 to TRBJ1-1; tentative D call: TRBD1 (6 bases). Germline V gives CDR1 MNHNS, CDR2 SASEGT. This CDR3 spans 12 amino acids. V lost 6 bases, J lost 5 bases, and 10 bases lay in between.

In this sample, this clonotype turned up many times. This may stem from a read error, because a much larger clone lies one nucleotide away. The V call is TRBV7-3, the J call TRBJ2-5, with a tentative D call TRBD1 (6 bases). Trimming left V 5 bases short and J 11 bases short, with 18 bases between. Looked up from germline, CDR1 is SGHTA and CDR2 is FQGTGA. The CDR3 runs 13 residues. CDR3 in amino acids: CASSEQQGNEQYF. The CDR3 DNA sequence: TGTGCCAGCAGCGAACAACAGGGCAATGAGCAGTACTTC.

In this sample, this clonotype turned up many times. The V and J genes are TRBV11-2 and TRBJ2-2; 7 nucleotides align to TRBD1. Germline V gene lookup returns CDR1 SGHAT and CDR2 FQNNGV. The ends lost 8 bases at V and 6 bases at J; junction bases unmatched: 9. CDR3 length equals 14 residues. CDR3 in DNA: TGTGCCAGCGGAAGACAGGGTAGGGCCGGGGAGCTGTTTTTT. Residues: CASGRQGRAGELFF. The whole variable domain, filled in from reference TRBV11-2 and TRBJ2-2, reads EAGVAQSPRYKIIEKRQSVAFWCNPISGHATLYWYQQILGQGPKLLIQFQNNGVVDDSQLPKDRFSAERLKGVDSTLKIQPAKLEDSAVYLCASGRQGRAGELFFGEGSRLTVL.

In its sample, this clonotype was seen a few times. The conserved phenylalanine or tryptophan normally closing the CDR3 is absent here, so this likely arose from a read error. The DNA is left out, because the CDR3 cannot be placed on it with certainty; the CDR3 is given as TCRdb lists it. The chain is built from TRBV10-3 and TRBJ1-4; the table's D call of TRBD1 was not tested on the DNA. Germline V lookup: CDR1 ENHRY, CDR2 SYGVKD. The CDR3 is 9 residues long, ends included. The CDR3 sequence: CAISDRISG.

This clonotype has at least ten counts. The chain is built from TRBV11-2 and TRBJ1-2, with D hard to call. Trimming left V 0 bases short and J 5 bases short, with 13 bases between. From germline, CDR1 is SGHAT and CDR2 FQNNGV. The CDR3 extends over 15 amino acids. The chain's CDR3 is CASSLEPGARYGYTF. The DNA for the CDR3 is TGTGCCAGCAGCTTAGAGCCGGGCGCGAGGTATGGCTACACCTTC.